The 9 T cell receptor beta chains presented below share a single source sample, sequenced in a study of technical replicates of blood from a handful of donors. Generated by immunoSEQ multiplex PCR, the TCRdb table keeps only in-frame clones and is missing some. Of about 59,000 clones listed, roughly 93% are singletons. The sequencing sample was made of PBMCs. Receptor source: a human donor in good health. Some clones in this sample may be carry-over from other donors' samples.

V and J are TRBV19 and TRBJ1-1; 9 bases are shared with TRBD1. The trim removed 5 bases at V and 5 bases at J, leaving 9 bases unmatched. This CDR3 contains 15 residues. Looked up from germline, CDR1 is LNHDA and CDR2 is SQIVND (reference sequence). The CDR3 nucleotides read TGTGCCAGTAGTCCCCGACAGGGGGGGGTGACTGAAGCTTTCTTT. Translating it yields CASSPRQGGVTEAFF. Using reference TRBV19 and TRBJ1-1 for the parts outside the CDR3, the full variable domain is DGGITQSPKYLFRKEGQNVTLSCEQNLNHDAMYWYRQDPGQGLRLIYYSQIVNDFQKGDIAEGYSVSREKKESFPLTVTSAQKNPTAFYLCASSPRQGGVTEAFFGQGTRLTVV.

J is TRBJ2-7 and V is TRBV11-2; perhaps TRBD2 as D (6 bases). CDR1 is SGHAT and CDR2 is FQNNGV in the germline V gene. The length of the CDR3 is 14 residues. V dropped 5 bases and J dropped 2 bases, with 13 bases sitting between them. The DNA for the CDR3 is TGTGCCAGCAGCACCAGGAGGGGCCCCTACGAGCAGTACTTC. Amino acid sequence: CASSTRRGPYEQYF.

The V call is TRBV4-1, the J call TRBJ2-7, with D tentatively TRBD2 (6 bases). In germline, CDR1 is MGHRA, CDR2 YSYEKL. V was shortened by 5 bases and J by 2 bases, with 10 bases between the two germline ends. The CDR3 totals 13 residues. CDR3 sequence reads: CASSTPGAYEQYF. The DNA for the CDR3 is TGCGCCAGCAGCACCCCGGGAGCCTACGAGCAGTACTTC.

In this sample, this clone turned up once. The chain employs TRBV27 and TRBJ2-7; D is uncertain. The V gene's germline CDR1 is MNHEY and CDR2 SMNVEV (reference sequence). Trimming pared 4 bases from V and 2 bases from J, leaving 12 bases between. This CDR3 has 14 residues. CDR3 region: CASSSINRPYEQYF. As DNA, the CDR3 is TGTGCCAGCAGTTCGATTAACAGACCCTACGAGCAGTACTTC.

The rearrangement uses TRBV14 and TRBJ1-1; D remains unclear. The CDR3 totals 15 residues. The V and J ends lost 4 bases and 1 base respectively, with 13 bases between them. Germline V gene sequence: CDR1 SGHDN, CDR2 FVKESK. Written as DNA, the CDR3 is TGTGCCAGCAGCCCGTGGAGGGAATGGAACACTGAAGCTTTCTTT. It translates to CASSPWREWNTEAFF.

The gene calls are TRBV4-3 and TRBJ1-2; possible D gene TRBD1, 6 bases. The CDR3 runs to 15 residues. The V end lost 0 bases, the J end lost 4 bases, and 12 bases lay between the germline ends. The germline V gene has CDR1 LGHNA and CDR2 YSLEER. CDR3 nucleotides: TGCGCCAGCAGCCAAGACCAACAGGGCACCTATGGCTACACCTTC. This gives the protein CASSQDQQGTYGYTF.

The V call is TRBV7-9, the J call TRBJ2-3; TRBD2 matches at 11 bases. The CDR3 loop spans 17 amino acids. Germline assignment: CDR1 SEHNR and CDR2 FQNEAQ (reference sequence). V dropped 5 bases and J dropped 3; count of bases not matched to a gene: 10. The CDR3 spells CASSQKLTSGETDTQYF. CDR3 nucleotide sequence: TGTGCCAGCAGCCAAAAACTGACTAGCGGGGAAACAGATACGCAGTATTTT.

CDR3 sequence: CASSLGQGGDEQFF. The DNA of the CDR3 is TGCGCCAGCAGCTTGGGACAGGGGGGCGATGAGCAGTTCTTC. The chain joins TRBV5-1 to TRBJ2-1; 9 nucleotides agree with TRBD1. Germline V CDR1 and CDR2: SGHRS, YFSETQ. The CDR3 spans 14 residues. V dropped 0 bases and J dropped 8; count of bases not matched to a gene: 3.

In this sample, this clone turned up a few times. J is TRBJ2-5 and V is TRBV7-9; D gene ambiguous. The CDR3 extends over 14 amino acids. Trimming removed 1 base at V and 7 bases at J, with 13 bases between. From germline, CDR1 is SEHNR and CDR2 FQNEAQ (reference sequence). The CDR3 DNA sequence: TGTGCCAGCAGCTTAGGGCAGAGTCCAGGGACCCAGTACTTC. It is translated as CASSLGQSPGTQYF.